This is a list of T cell receptor beta chains from one sample in a study of PD-1 blockade in classical Hodgkin lymphoma. Assay: immunoSEQ multiplex PCR; the TCRdb copy retains only in-frame clones and omits some. Seen here are about 84,000 clones, 89% observed once, and the top ten hold approximately 22%. Material: peripheral blood mononuclear cells (PBMCs), obtained at baseline. Receptor source: a human donor with classical Hodgkin lymphoma. The CDR3 runs from the conserved cysteine through the conserved F or W. The D gene is left open where the match is weak. Clone size appears in some rows only: once, few, many, or a class for an expanded clone.

CDR3aa: CASSISGSSYNEQFF
CDR3nt: TGTGCCAGTAGTATTAGCGGGAGCTCCTACAATGAGCAGTTCTTC
abundance: -
j_gene: TRBJ2-1
v_gene: TRBV19
d_gene: TRBD2

CDR3aa: CASSPQFGMNQPQHF
CDR3nt: TGTGCCAGCTCACCACAGTTCGGTATGAATCAGCCCCAGCATTTT
abundance: -
j_gene: TRBJ1-5
v_gene: TRBV18
d_gene: -

CDR3aa: CASTMSQGSNQPQHF
CDR3nt: TGTGCCAGTACTATGTCCCAGGGTAGCAATCAGCCCCAGCATTTT
abundance: -
j_gene: TRBJ1-5
v_gene: TRBV2
d_gene: -

CDR3aa: CASSQDPSSAGGTDTQYF
CDR3nt: TGTGCCAGCAGCCAAGATCCATCATCAGCGGGAGGGACAGATACGCAGTATTTT
abundance: -
j_gene: TRBJ2-3
v_gene: TRBV4-2
d_gene: TRBD2

CDR3aa: CASSQGTSGSNADTQYF
CDR3nt: TGTGCCAGCAGCCAAGGCACTAGCGGGAGTAACGCAGATACGCAGTATTTT
abundance: -
j_gene: TRBJ2-3
v_gene: TRBV4-2
d_gene: TRBD2

CDR3aa: CASSSSDRSYEQYF
CDR3nt: TGTGCCAGCAGCTCCAGCGACCGATCCTACGAGCAGTACTTC
abundance: few
j_gene: TRBJ2-7
v_gene: TRBV11-3
d_gene: -

CDR3aa: CAWTRGSTGELFF
CDR3nt: TGTGCCTGGACCCGGGGGAGCACCGGGGAGCTGTTTTTT
abundance: -
j_gene: TRBJ2-2
v_gene: TRBV30
d_gene: -

CDR3aa: CSVEGGSGRNSYNEQFF
CDR3nt: TGCAGCGTTGAGGGCGGTAGCGGGAGAAACTCCTACAATGAGCAGTTCTTC
abundance: -
j_gene: TRBJ2-1
v_gene: TRBV29-1
d_gene: TRBD2

CDR3aa: CASSLVRAGETQYF
CDR3nt: TGTGCCAGCAGCTTAGTCAGGGCGGGAGAGACCCAGTACTTC
abundance: -
j_gene: TRBJ2-5
v_gene: TRBV7-9
d_gene: -

CDR3aa: CASSLENRGISTDTQYF
CDR3nt: TGCGCCAGCAGCTTAGAGAACAGGGGGATTTCGACAGATACGCAGTATTTT
abundance: -
j_gene: TRBJ2-3
v_gene: TRBV5-1
d_gene: TRBD1

CDR3aa: CASSHSSLVRSEQFF
CDR3nt: TGCGCCAGCAGCCACTCTTCGTTGGTACGCAGTGAGCAGTTCTTC
abundance: -
j_gene: TRBJ2-1
v_gene: TRBV4-3
d_gene: -

CDR3aa: CASSLGRRDFKDTQYF
CDR3nt: TGTGCCAGCAGCTTGGGTCGGCGGGACTTTAAAGATACGCAGTATTTT
abundance: -
j_gene: TRBJ2-3
v_gene: TRBV5-4
d_gene: -

CDR3aa: CASSDRVREQYF
CDR3nt: TGTGCCAGCAGCGACAGGGTTCGGGAGCAGTACTTC
abundance: -
j_gene: TRBJ2-7
v_gene: TRBV28
d_gene: TRBD1

CDR3aa: CASSSGQGGYEQYF
CDR3nt: TGTGCCAGCAGCTCCGGACAGGGAGGCTACGAGCAGTACTTC
abundance: -
j_gene: TRBJ2-7
v_gene: TRBV7-2
d_gene: TRBD1

CDR3aa: CASNRSGGMNQPQHF
CDR3nt: TGTGCCAGCAACCGAAGTGGGGGGATGAATCAGCCCCAGCATTTT
abundance: -
j_gene: TRBJ1-5
v_gene: TRBV6-6
d_gene: -

CDR3aa: CATSWGWQGGAFF
CDR3nt: TGTGCCACCAGCTGGGGGTGGCAGGGAGGAGCTTTCTTT
abundance: -
j_gene: TRBJ1-1
v_gene: TRBV15
d_gene: -

CDR3aa: CSVVGRVSNNEQFF
CDR3nt: TGCAGCGTTGTCGGGAGGGTGTCCAACAATGAGCAGTTCTTC
abundance: -
j_gene: TRBJ2-1
v_gene: TRBV29-1
d_gene: TRBD2

CDR3aa: CASSTLPLTSGYEQYF
CDR3nt: TGCGCCAGCAGCACACTACCCCTTACTAGCGGCTACGAGCAGTACTTC
abundance: -
j_gene: TRBJ2-7
v_gene: TRBV5-1
d_gene: TRBD2

CDR3aa: CASSPPWDGSYEQYF
CDR3nt: TGTGCCAGCAGCCCACCCTGGGACGGCTCCTACGAGCAGTACTTC
abundance: -
j_gene: TRBJ2-7
v_gene: TRBV14
d_gene: -

CDR3aa: CAWSVGQHRGEQYF
CDR3nt: TGTGCCTGGAGTGTCGGACAGCATCGGGGCGAGCAGTACTTC
abundance: -
j_gene: TRBJ2-7
v_gene: TRBV30
d_gene: -

CDR3aa: CAWSVPGGGLYTSSTNEKLFF
CDR3nt: TGTGCCTGGAGTGTACCGGGAGGGGGTTTATACACGTCTTCAACTAATGAAAAACTGTTTTTT
abundance: -
j_gene: TRBJ1-4
v_gene: TRBV30
d_gene: -

CDR3aa: CASSFTENQPQHF
CDR3nt: TGTGCCAGTAGTTTCACAGAAAATCAGCCCCAGCATTTT
abundance: -
j_gene: TRBJ1-5
v_gene: TRBV19
d_gene: -